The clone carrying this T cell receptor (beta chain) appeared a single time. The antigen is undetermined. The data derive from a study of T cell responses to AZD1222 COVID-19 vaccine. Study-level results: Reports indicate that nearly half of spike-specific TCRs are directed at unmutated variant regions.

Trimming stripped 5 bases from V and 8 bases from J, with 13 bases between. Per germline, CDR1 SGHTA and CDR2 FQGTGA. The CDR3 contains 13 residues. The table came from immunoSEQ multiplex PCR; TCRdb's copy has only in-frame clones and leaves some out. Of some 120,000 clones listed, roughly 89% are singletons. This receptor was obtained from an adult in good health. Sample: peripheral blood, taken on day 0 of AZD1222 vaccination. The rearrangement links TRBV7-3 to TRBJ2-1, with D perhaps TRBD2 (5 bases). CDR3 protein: CASSPLGLDEQFF. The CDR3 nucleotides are TGTGCCAGCAGCCCCCTCGGACTTGATGAGCAGTTCTTC. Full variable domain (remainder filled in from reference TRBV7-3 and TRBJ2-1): GAGVSQTPSNKVTEKGKYVELRCDPISGHTALYWYRQSLGQGPEFLIYFQGTGAADDSGLPNDRFFAVRPEGSVSTLKIQRTERGDSAVYLCASSPLGLDEQFFGPGTRLTVL.